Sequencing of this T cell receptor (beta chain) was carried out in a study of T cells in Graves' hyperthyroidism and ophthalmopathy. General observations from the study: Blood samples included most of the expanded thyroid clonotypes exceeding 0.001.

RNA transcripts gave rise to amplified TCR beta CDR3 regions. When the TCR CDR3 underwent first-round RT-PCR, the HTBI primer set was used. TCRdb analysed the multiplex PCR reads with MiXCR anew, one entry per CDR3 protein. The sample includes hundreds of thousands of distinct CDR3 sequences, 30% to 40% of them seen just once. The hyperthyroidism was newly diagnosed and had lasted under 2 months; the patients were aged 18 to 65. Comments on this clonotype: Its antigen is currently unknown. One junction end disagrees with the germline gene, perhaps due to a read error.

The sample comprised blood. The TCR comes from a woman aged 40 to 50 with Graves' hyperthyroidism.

CDR3 amino acids: CASSFPTNTGAFF. The DNA for the CDR3 is TGTGCCAGCAGCTTTCCGACGAACACTGGAGCTTTCTTT. This sequence joins TRBV7-2 and TRBJ1-1; no definite D call. Germline loops: CDR1 SGHTA, CDR2 FQGNSA. The CDR3 length is 13 residues.